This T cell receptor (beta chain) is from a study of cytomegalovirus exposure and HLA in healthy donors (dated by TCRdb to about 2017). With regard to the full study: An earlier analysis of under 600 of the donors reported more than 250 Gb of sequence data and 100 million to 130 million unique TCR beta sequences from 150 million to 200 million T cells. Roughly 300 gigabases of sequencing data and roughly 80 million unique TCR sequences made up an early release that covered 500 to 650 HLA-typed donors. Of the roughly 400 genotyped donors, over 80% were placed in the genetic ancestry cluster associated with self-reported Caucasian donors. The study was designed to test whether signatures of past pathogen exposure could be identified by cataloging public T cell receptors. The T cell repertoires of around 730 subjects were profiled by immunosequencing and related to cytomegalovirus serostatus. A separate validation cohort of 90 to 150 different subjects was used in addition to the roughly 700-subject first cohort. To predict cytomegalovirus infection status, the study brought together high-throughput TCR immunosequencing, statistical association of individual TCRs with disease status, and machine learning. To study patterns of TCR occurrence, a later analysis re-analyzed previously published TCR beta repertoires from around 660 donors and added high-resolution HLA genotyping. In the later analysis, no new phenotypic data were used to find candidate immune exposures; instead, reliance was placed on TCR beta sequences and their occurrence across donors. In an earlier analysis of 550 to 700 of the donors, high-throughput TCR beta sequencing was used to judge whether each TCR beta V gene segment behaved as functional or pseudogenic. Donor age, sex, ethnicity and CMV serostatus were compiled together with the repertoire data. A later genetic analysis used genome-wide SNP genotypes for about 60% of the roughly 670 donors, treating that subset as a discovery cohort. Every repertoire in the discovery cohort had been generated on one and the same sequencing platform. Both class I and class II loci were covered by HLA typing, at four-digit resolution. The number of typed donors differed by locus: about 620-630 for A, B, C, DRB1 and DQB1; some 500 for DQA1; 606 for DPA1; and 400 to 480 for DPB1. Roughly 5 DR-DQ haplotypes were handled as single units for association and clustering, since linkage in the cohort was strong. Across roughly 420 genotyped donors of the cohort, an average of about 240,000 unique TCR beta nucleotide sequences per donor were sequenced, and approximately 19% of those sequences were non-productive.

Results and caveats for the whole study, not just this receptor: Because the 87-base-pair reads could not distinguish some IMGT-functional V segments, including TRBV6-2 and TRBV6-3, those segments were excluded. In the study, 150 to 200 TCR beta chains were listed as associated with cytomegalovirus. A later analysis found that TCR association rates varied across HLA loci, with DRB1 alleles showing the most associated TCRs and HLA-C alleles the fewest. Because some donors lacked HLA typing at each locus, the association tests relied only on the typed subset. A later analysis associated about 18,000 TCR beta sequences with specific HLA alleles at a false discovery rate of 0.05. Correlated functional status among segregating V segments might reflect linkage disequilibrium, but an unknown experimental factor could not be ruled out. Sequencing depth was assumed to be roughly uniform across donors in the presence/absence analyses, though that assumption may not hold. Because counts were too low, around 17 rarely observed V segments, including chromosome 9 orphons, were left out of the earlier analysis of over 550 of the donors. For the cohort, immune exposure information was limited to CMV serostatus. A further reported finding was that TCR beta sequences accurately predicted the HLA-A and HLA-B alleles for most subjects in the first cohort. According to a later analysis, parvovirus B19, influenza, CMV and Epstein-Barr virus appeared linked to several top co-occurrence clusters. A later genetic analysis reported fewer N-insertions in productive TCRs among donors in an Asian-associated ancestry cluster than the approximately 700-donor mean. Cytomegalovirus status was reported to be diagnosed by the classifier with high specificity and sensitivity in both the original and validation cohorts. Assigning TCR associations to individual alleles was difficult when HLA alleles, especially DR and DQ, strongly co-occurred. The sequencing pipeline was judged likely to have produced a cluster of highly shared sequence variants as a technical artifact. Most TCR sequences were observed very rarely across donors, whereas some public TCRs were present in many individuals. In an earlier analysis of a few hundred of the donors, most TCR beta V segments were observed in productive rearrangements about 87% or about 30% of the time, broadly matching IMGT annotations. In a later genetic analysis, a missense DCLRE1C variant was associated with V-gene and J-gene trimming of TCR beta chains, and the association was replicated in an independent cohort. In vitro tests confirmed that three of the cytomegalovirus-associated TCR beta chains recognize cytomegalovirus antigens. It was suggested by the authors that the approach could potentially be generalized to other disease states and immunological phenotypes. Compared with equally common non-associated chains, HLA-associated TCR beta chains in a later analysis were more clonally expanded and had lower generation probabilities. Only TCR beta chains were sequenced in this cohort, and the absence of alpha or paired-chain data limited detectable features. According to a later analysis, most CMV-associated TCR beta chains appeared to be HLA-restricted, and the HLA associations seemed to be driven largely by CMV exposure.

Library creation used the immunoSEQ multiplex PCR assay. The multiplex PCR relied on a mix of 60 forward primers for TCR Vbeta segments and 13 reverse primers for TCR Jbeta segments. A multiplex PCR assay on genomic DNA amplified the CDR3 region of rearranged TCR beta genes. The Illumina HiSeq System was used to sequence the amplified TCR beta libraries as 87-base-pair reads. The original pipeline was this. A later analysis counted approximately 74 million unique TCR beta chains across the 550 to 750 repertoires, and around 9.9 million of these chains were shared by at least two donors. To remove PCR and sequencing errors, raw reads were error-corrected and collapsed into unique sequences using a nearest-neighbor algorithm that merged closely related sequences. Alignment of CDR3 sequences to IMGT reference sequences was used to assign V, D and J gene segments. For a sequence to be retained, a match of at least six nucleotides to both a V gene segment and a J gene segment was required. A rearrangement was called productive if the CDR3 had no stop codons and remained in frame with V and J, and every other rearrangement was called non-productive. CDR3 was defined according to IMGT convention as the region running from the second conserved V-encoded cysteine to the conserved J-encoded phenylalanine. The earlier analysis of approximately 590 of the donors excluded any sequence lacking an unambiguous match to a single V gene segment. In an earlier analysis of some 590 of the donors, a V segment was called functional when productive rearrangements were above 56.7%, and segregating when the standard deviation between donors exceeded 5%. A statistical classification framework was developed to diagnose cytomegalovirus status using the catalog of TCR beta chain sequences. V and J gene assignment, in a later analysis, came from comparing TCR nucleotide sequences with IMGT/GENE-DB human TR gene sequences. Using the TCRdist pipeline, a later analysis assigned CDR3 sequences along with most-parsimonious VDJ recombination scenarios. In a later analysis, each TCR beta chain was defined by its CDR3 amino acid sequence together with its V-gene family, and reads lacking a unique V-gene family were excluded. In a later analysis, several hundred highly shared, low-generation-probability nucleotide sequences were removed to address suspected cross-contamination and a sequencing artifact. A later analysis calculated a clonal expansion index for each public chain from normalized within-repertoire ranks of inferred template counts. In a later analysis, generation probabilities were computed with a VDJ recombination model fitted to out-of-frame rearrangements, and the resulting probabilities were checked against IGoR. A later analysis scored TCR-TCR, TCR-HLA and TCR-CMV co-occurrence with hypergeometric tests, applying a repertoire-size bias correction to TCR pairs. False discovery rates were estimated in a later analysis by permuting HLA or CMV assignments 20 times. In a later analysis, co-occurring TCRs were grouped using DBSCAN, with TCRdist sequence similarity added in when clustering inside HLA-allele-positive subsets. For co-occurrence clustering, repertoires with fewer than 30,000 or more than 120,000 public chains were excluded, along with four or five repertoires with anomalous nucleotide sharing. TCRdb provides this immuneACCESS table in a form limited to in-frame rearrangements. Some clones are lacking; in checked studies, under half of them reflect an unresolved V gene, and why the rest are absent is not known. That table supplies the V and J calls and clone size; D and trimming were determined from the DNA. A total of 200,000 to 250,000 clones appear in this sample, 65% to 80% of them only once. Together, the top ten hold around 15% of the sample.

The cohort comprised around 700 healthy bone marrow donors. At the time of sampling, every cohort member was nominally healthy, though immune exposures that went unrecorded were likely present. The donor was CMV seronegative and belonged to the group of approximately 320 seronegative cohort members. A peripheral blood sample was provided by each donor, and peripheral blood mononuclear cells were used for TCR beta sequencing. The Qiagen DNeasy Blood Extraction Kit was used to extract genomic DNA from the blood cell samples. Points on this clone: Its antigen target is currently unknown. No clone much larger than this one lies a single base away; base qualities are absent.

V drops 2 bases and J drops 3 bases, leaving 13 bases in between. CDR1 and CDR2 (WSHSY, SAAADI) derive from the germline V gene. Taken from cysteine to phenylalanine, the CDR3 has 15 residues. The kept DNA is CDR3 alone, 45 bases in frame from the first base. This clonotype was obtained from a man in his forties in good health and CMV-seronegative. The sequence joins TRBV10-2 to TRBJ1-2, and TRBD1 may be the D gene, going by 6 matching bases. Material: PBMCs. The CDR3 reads CASSERAGADYGYTF. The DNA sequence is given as TGCGCCAGCAGTGAGAGGGCAGGGGCTGACTATGGCTACACCTTC.